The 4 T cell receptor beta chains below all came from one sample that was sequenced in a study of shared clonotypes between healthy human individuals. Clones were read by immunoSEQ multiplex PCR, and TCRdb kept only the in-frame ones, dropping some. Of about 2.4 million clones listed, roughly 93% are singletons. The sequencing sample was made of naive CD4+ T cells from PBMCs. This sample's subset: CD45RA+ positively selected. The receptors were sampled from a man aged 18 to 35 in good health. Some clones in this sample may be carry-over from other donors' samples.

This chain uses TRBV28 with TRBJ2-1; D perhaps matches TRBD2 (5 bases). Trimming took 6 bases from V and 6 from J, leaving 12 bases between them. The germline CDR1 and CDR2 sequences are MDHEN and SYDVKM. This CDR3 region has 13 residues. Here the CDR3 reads CASRGSRGNEQFF. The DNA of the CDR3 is TGTGCCAGCAGGGGGAGTAGAGGCAATGAGCAGTTCTTC. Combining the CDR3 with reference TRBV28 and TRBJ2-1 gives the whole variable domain DVKVTQSSRYLVKRTGEKVFLECVQDMDHENMFWYRQDPGLGLRLIYFSYDVKMKEKGDIPEGYSVSREKKERFSLILESASTNQTSMYLCASRGSRGNEQFFGPGTRLTVL.

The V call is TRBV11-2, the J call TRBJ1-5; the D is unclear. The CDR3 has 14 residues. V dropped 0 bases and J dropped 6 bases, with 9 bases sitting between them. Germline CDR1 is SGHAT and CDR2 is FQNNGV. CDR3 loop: CASSLDPRVQPQHF. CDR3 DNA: TGTGCCAGCAGCTTAGACCCCAGAGTTCAGCCCCAGCATTTT.

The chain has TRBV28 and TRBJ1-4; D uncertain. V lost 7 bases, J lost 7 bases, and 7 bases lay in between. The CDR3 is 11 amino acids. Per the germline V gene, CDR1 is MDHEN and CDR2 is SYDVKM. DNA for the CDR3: TGTGCCAGCAACTCGGTTGAAAAACTGTTTTTT. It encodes CASNSVEKLFF. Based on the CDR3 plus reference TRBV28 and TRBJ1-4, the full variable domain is DVKVTQSSRYLVKRTGEKVFLECVQDMDHENMFWYRQDPGLGLRLIYFSYDVKMKEKGDIPEGYSVSREKKERFSLILESASTNQTSMYLCASNSVEKLFFGSGTQLSVL.

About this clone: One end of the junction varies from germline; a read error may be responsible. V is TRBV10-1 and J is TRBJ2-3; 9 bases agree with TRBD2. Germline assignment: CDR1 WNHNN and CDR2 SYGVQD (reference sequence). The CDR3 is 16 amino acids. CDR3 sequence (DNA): TGCGCCAGCACTGAGGGTCTAGCGGGAAGCACAGATACGCAGTATTTT. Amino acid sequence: CASTEGLAGSTDTQYF.